This T cell receptor beta chain came from a study of cytotoxic CD8 clonotypes in ibrutinib-treated CLL. About the study: Samples had a mean of nearly 260,000 productive templates and about 93,000 productive rearrangements. Study findings and constraints: Treatment saw public clonotypes, which were uncommon, either contract or stay stable. Increased clonality at ibrutinib response gave way to a return toward baseline at progression.

This table comes from immunoSEQ multiplex PCR, and its TCRdb copy is limited to in-frame clones, with some not included. The table has roughly 76,000 clones, 70% to 90% seen once; the top ten hold about 8%. Concerning this clone: What it binds is not known.

The V and J ends lost 8 bases and 3 bases respectively, with 8 bases between them. The CDR3 has 10 amino acids. Looked up from germline, CDR1 is GTSNPN and CDR2 is SVGIG (reference sequence). The sample consisted of PBMCs, taken at disease progression, from a patient treated with ibrutinib. The receptor comes from a human donor with chronic lymphocytic leukemia. The chain joins TRBV30 to TRBJ2-7; D possibly corresponds to TRBD2 (6 bases). CDR3 in amino acids: CAGGFYEQYF. The CDR3, as DNA: TGTGCCGGGGGGTTCTACGAGCAGTACTTC.